Detailed here is one TCR beta chain. Its antigen is as yet unknown. This sample stems from a study of T cells and Merkel cell carcinoma outcomes. Study-level points and caveats: Repertoire plus T-cell density reportedly predicted Merkel cell carcinoma outcomes.

Per the germline V gene, CDR1 is KGHSH and CDR2 is LQKENI. V trimming: 1 base; J trimming: 0 bases; junction bases outside the gene matches: 1. CDR3 length: 16 amino acids. TCRdb keeps only in-frame clones here, not all; method: immunoSEQ multiplex PCR. The table lists thousands of clones, roughly 87% of them singletons. The TCR sequence derives from a human donor with Merkel cell carcinoma. This chain uses TRBV18 with TRBJ2-1, with 9 bases matching TRBD1. The sequencing input was tumor tissue from Merkel cell carcinoma. Written as DNA, the CDR3 is TGTGCCAGCTCACCACTGACAGGGGGCTCCTACAATGAGCAGTTCTTC. This encodes CASSPLTGGSYNEQFF. The full variable domain, rest sourced from reference TRBV18 and TRBJ2-1, is NAGVMQNPRHLVRRRGQEARLRCSPMKGHSHVYWYRQLPEEGLKFMVYLQKENIIDESGMPKERFSAEFPKEGPSILRIQQVVRGDSAAYFCASSPLTGGSYNEQFFGPGTRLTVL.